The rows below give T cell receptor beta chains drawn from one sample of a study of CD8 T cells in ankylosing spondylitis. TCRdb fed the 5' RACE reads into MiXCR, producing one record per CDR3 protein. Among some 450,000 distinct CDR3 sequences listed, roughly a sixth were seen once. The sample was blood, either unsorted or a sorted T cell fraction (not recorded which). These receptors were taken from a male donor with ankylosing spondylitis. Both conserved end residues are part of each CDR3. A D gene is named only where the DNA matches it firmly. Size is stated for part of the rows, as once, few or many counts, or as a class when the clone is expanded.

J: TRBJ2-2
V: TRBV28
size: .
D: .
CDR3: CASTLRKVLNTGELFF
DNA: TGTGCCAGCACCCTTCGCAAGGTACTAAACACCGGGGAGCTGTTTTTT

J: TRBJ2-6
V: TRBV5-1
size: many
D: .
CDR3: CASSFGTAGANVLTF
DNA: TGCGCCAGCAGCTTCGGTACTGCTGGGGCCAACGTCCTGACTTTC

J: TRBJ2-7
V: TRBV10-2
size: .
D: .
CDR3: CASSERNSYEQYF
DNA: TGCGCCAGCAGTGAGCGGAACTCCTACGAGCAGTACTTC

J: TRBJ2-6
V: TRBV5-5
size: .
D: TRBD1
CDR3: CASSLSGTGGSGANVLTF
DNA: TGTGCCAGCAGCTTGTCCGGGACAGGGGGCTCTGGGGCCAACGTCCTGACTTTC

J: TRBJ2-1
V: TRBV7-2
size: few
D: .
CDR3: CASSFGPYNEQFF
DNA: TGTGCCAGCAGCTTTGGGCCCTACAATGAGCAGTTCTTC

J: TRBJ2-2
V: TRBV5-1
size: few
D: TRBD1
CDR3: CASSLDATGTNTGELFF
DNA: TGCGCCAGCAGCTTAGACGCGACAGGGACGAACACCGGGGAGCTGTTTTTT

J: TRBJ2-2
V: TRBV4-1
size: .
D: .
CDR3: CASRVGLVANTGELFF
DNA: TGCGCCAGCAGGGTAGGGTTAGTCGCGAACACCGGGGAGCTGTTTTTT

J: TRBJ2-1
V: TRBV28
size: few
D: TRBD2
CDR3: CASSLLGAGRAYNEQFF
DNA: TGTGCCAGCAGTTTATTAGGGGCCGGGAGGGCCTACAATGAGCAGTTCTTC

J: TRBJ1-6
V: TRBV5-1
size: many
D: TRBD1
CDR3: CASSLSGTVNSPLHF
DNA: TGCGCCAGCAGCTTGAGCGGGACAGTAAATTCACCCCTCCACTTT

J: TRBJ2-7
V: TRBV20-1
size: few
D: TRBD2
CDR3: CSAEKSGGTYEQYF
DNA: TGCAGTGCGGAAAAGAGCGGGGGAACCTACGAGCAGTACTTC

J: TRBJ2-7
V: TRBV7-6
size: .
D: .
CDR3: CASSSPDTYEQYF
DNA: TGTGCCAGCAGCTCCCCAGATACCTACGAGCAGTACTTC

J: TRBJ2-1
V: TRBV6-2/TRBV6-3
size: many
D: .
CDR3: CASSRDGYNEQFF
DNA: TGTGCCAGCAGCCGGGACGGCTACAATGAGCAGTTCTTC

J: TRBJ2-3
V: TRBV6-1
size: .
D: TRBD2
CDR3: CASVDGGAGTDTQYF
DNA: TGTGCCAGCGTCGACGGGGGGGCCGGCACAGATACGCAGTATTTT

J: TRBJ2-1
V: TRBV14
size: few
D: TRBD2
CDR3: CASRFSGGLGEQFF
DNA: TGTGCCAGCAGGTTCAGCGGGGGTTTGGGTGAGCAGTTCTTC

J: TRBJ1-1
V: TRBV12-3/TRBV12-4
size: many
D: TRBD1
CDR3: CASSRGQGRGNTEAFF
DNA: TGTGCCAGCAGCCGAGGACAGGGGCGGGGGAACACTGAAGCTTTCTTT

J: TRBJ1-1
V: TRBV11-3
size: .
D: .
CDR3: CASSYRGFGAEAFF
DNA: TGTGCCAGCAGCTATAGGGGTTTCGGGGCTGAAGCTTTCTTT

J: TRBJ2-7
V: TRBV5-1
size: many
D: .
CDR3: CASSLDLLSEQYF
DNA: TGCGCCAGCAGCTTGGACCTTTTAAGCGAGCAGTACTTC

J: TRBJ2-5
V: TRBV20-1
size: few
D: TRBD1
CDR3: CSASLTGGLETQYF
DNA: TGCAGTGCGAGCTTGACAGGGGGCCTGGAGACCCAGTACTTC

J: TRBJ2-2
V: TRBV20-1
size: .
D: .
CDR3: CSARDQQGGDANTGELFF
DNA: TGCAGTGCTAGAGATCAACAAGGTGGAGACGCGAACACCGGGGAGCTGTTTTTT

J: TRBJ2-3
V: TRBV6-5
size: few
D: TRBD1
CDR3: CASSYGTVADTQYF
DNA: TGTGCCAGCAGTTACGGGACAGTAGCAGATACGCAGTATTTT

J: TRBJ2-5
V: TRBV12-3/TRBV12-4
size: .
D: .
CDR3: CASSLMYQETQYF
DNA: TGTGCCAGCAGTTTAATGTACCAAGAGACCCAGTACTTC

J: TRBJ2-3
V: TRBV7-3
size: .
D: .
CDR3: CASSLSAPTGTDTQYF
DNA: TGTGCCAGCAGCTTAAGCGCGCCTACCGGCACAGATACGCAGTATTTT

J: TRBJ2-7
V: TRBV12-3/TRBV12-4
size: .
D: TRBD2
CDR3: CASSLRREITYEQYF
DNA: TGTGCCAGCAGTTTAAGGCGGGAGATAACCTACGAGCAGTACTTC

J: TRBJ2-1
V: TRBV6-1
size: .
D: .
CDR3: CASSATGQVLPWNEQFF
DNA: TGTGCCAGCAGCGCGACAGGCCAGGTCCTACCCTGGAATGAGCAGTTCTTC

J: TRBJ2-7
V: TRBV20-1
size: few
D: .
CDR3: CSARANNYEQYF
DNA: TGCAGTGCTAGAGCTAACAACTACGAGCAGTACTTC

J: TRBJ2-5
V: TRBV5-1
size: few
D: .
CDR3: CASSLGHSKETQYF
DNA: TGCGCCAGCAGCTTGGGCCACAGTAAAGAGACCCAGTACTTC

J: TRBJ1-1
V: TRBV20-1
size: few
D: TRBD1
CDR3: CSASRGANTEAFF
DNA: TGCAGTGCCTCCAGGGGGGCGAACACTGAAGCTTTCTTT

J: TRBJ2-1
V: TRBV4-1
size: few
D: .
CDR3: CASSADRGAYYNEQFF
DNA: TGCGCCAGCAGCGCCGACAGAGGGGCCTACTACAATGAGCAGTTCTTC